This passage covers 5 T cell receptor beta chains from one sample sequenced in a study of T cell responses to AZD1222 COVID-19 vaccine. Only in-frame clones appear in the TCRdb table, and some are missing; sequencing was by immunoSEQ multiplex PCR. The repertoire includes 100,000 to 120,000 clones, around nine tenths of them detected once, and roughly 15% sits in the top ten. The sequenced sample was peripheral blood, obtained 28 days after the second AZD1222 dose. These receptors were obtained from an adult who received the AZD1222 COVID-19 vaccine.

This clone was seen more than once but under ten times. The V and J genes are TRBV25-1 and TRBJ1-5; 8 bases are shared with TRBD1. Germline loops: CDR1 MGHDK, CDR2 SYGVNS. V lost 2 bases and J lost 1; bases outside the gene matches: 4. CDR3 size: 16 residues. This CDR3 reads CASSEAGGRSNQPQHF. The CDR3 coding sequence is TGTGCCAGCAGTGAAGCAGGGGGCCGGAGCAATCAGCCCCAGCATTTT. The full variable domain, completed using reference TRBV25-1 and TRBJ1-5, is EADIYQTPRYLVIGTGKKITLECSQTMGHDKMYWYQQDPGMELHLIHYSYGVNSTEKGDLSSESTVSRIRTEHFPLTLESARPSHTSQYLCASSEAGGRSNQPQHFGDGTRLSIL.

This rearrangement joins TRBV29-1 to TRBJ2-7; TRBD2 matches at 7 bases. From germline, CDR1 is SQVTM and CDR2 ANQGSEA. The length of the CDR3 is 12 residues. After removal of 4 bases from V and 5 bases from J, the junction contained 5 bases not matched to a gene. The CDR3 is CSVAGLVDEQYF. DNA for the CDR3: TGCAGCGTTGCAGGACTAGTCGACGAGCAGTACTTC.

This rearrangement joins TRBV6-5 to TRBJ2-7, with D perhaps matching TRBD1 (6 bases). CDR1 is MNHEY, CDR2 SVGAGI, per germline. The CDR3 totals 11 residues. The germline V and J ends were trimmed by 6 bases and 7 bases, with 10 bases remaining between them. The DNA for the CDR3 is TGTGCCAGCAGCCAAGGACAGGAGCAGTACTTC. Translation: CASSQGQEQYF.

The chain links TRBV4-1 to TRBJ1-6; no definite D call. The CDR3 sequence is 14 residues long. Per the germline V gene, CDR1 is MGHRA and CDR2 is YSYEKL. The ends were cut back, 1 base at V and 10 bases at J, with 11 bases in the middle. In DNA form, the CDR3 reads TGCGCCAGCAGCCAAGTTCCAGGTAGATCACCCCTCCACTTT. Protein sequence: CASSQVPGRSPLHF.

This clone was detected ten times or more. The chain recombines TRBV3-1 (or the pseudogene TRBV3-2) with TRBJ1-2, with D possibly TRBD1 on 5 matching bases. This CDR3 is built from 14 residues. V lost 0 bases to trimming and J lost 8 bases, with 13 bases between them. Germline V gives CDR1 LGHDT, CDR2 YNNKEL (reference sequence). In DNA form, the CDR3 reads TGTGCCAGCAGCCAAGATCATACCCAGGGCGGCTACACCTTC. Translation gives CASSQDHTQGGYTF.